A selection of T cell receptor beta chains follows, all from one sample in a study of blood T cell repertoires in COVID-19. Assay: immunoSEQ multiplex PCR; the TCRdb copy retains only in-frame clones and omits some. The sample lists tens of thousands of clones; around 87% were seen once. Sequenced input: peripheral blood. These receptors all come from a man aged 45-60 years with active COVID-19. The CDR3 runs from the conserved cysteine through the conserved F or W. A D gene is named only where the DNA matches it firmly. Rows may omit the clone size; those that give it use once, few, many or a size class.

TRBV28	TRBJ1-5	few	NA	TGTGCCAGCAGTTTGAGGCAGTACAATCAGCCCCAGCATTTT	CASSLRQYNQPQHF
TRBV30	TRBJ2-3	NA	NA	TGTGCACTACTAAGGGAGAACACAGATACGCAGTATTTT	CALLRENTDTQYF
TRBV27	TRBJ1-2	NA	NA	TGTGCCAGCAGTTTTAACGGGGCGGGGTATGGCTACACCTTC	CASSFNGAGYGYTF
TRBV6-5	TRBJ2-5	NA	TRBD2	TGTGCCAGCAGTTACGGGACTAGTAGAGTGGAGACCCAGTACTTC	CASSYGTSRVETQYF
TRBV9	TRBJ2-6	NA	NA	TGTGCCAGCAGCGCCTGGGGGGACCGGATCTCTGGGGCCAACGTCCTGACTTTC	CASSAWGDRISGANVLTF
TRBV5-1	TRBJ2-7	NA	NA	TGCGCCAGCAGCTCCTTTCCTGGGCTGGACGAGCAGTACTTC	CASSSFPGLDEQYF
TRBV6-5	TRBJ2-3	once	TRBD1	TGTGCCAGCAGCCTTGGGACAGGGGGATTAAACACGCAGTATTTT	CASSLGTGGLNTQYF
TRBV6-1	TRBJ1-4	NA	NA	TGTGCCAGCAGTGAAAACCAGGCTGTCCTCTTACGGTTTTTT	CASSENQAVLLRFF
TRBV5-1	TRBJ2-3	once	NA	TGCGCCAGCAGCCCCTCCGTCCAGGTGTTTGATACGCAGTATTTT	CASSPSVQVFDTQYF
TRBV24-1	TRBJ2-3	NA	TRBD2	TGTGCCACCAGTGACAGAGCTAGCGGGCGGGTGTATTTT	CATSDRASGRVYF
TRBV7-2	TRBJ1-4	NA	NA	TGTGCCAGCAGCACTGACACGGTTACTAATGAAAAACTGTTTTTT	CASSTDTVTNEKLFF
TRBV13	TRBJ2-3	NA	TRBD1	TGTGCCAGCAGCCAAGGACAGGGTGGGGATACGCAGTATTTT	CASSQGQGGDTQYF
TRBV5-4	TRBJ2-2	NA	NA	TGTGCCAGCAGCGGGGGGGGCAGCGCCGGGGAGCTGTTTTTT	CASSGGGSAGELFF
TRBV9	TRBJ2-3	NA	NA	TGTGCCAGCAGTTTTACAGGGGACGGGGGAGATACGCAGTATTTT	CASSFTGDGGDTQYF
TRBV28	TRBJ2-3	NA	TRBD1	TGTGCCAGCAGTTACCGGGACAGGGGGACAGATACGCAGTATTTT	CASSYRDRGTDTQYF
TRBV28	TRBJ1-5	NA	TRBD1	TGTGCCAGCAGTTTATCCCTCCACGGACAGGGGAATCAGCCCCAGCATTTT	CASSLSLHGQGNQPQHF
TRBV6-4	TRBJ2-1	NA	NA	TGTGCCAGCAGTGACTCTGAGACAATTCTGGCTGAGCAGTTCTTC	CASSDSETILAEQFF
TRBV27	TRBJ2-3	NA	TRBD2	TGTGCCAGCAGTTTGTGGCGGGAGGGCCGAGGTCCAGATACGCAGTATTTT	CASSLWREGRGPDTQYF